One sample yielded the 23 T cell receptor beta chains listed below, sequenced in a study of T-cell memory formation after mild COVID-19. TCRdb reprocessed the 5' RACE reads with MiXCR, giving one entry per CDR3 protein. This table has over 450,000 distinct CDR3 sequences, roughly 22% appearing once. Sample: PBMCs or a T cell subset sorted from them (not recorded which). Receptors originate from an adult woman who had mild COVID-19 (a few samples of this study predate the infection). Cell type and time point are not known.

The chain carries TRBV10-3 and TRBJ2-3; D assignment may be TRBD1 or TRBD2 (5 bases each). The CDR3 sequence is 16 residues long. The germline CDR1 and CDR2 sequences are ENHRY and SYGVKD. The V end lost 0 bases, the J end lost 0 bases, and 10 bases lay between the germline ends. The CDR3 protein is CAISESNWDSTDTQYF. The DNA of the CDR3 is TGTGCCATCAGTGAGTCGAACTGGGACAGCACAGATACGCAGTATTTT.

This clonotype has at least ten counts. J is TRBJ2-3 and V is TRBV5-1; D call uncertain. V was cut by 4 bases and J by 2 bases, with 5 bases left in between. CDR3 size: 12 residues. CDR1 is SGHRS, CDR2 YFSETQ, per germline. The CDR3 is CASSGSTDTQYF. As DNA, the CDR3 is TGCGCCAGCAGCGGGTCCACAGATACGCAGTATTTT.

This chain joins TRBV4-2 and TRBJ2-3; maybe TRBD1 (6 bases). Trimming removed 3 bases at V and 2 bases at J, with 15 bases between. Germline V gives CDR1 LGHNA, CDR2 YNFKEQ. CDR3 length: 16 amino acids. The CDR3 DNA follows: TGTGCCAGCAGCCAGAAAGGGGGTCTTGACACAGATACGCAGTATTTT. It is translated as CASSQKGGLDTDTQYF.

This clonotype was counted at least ten times. This chain links TRBV5-1 with TRBJ2-1; 14 positions agree with TRBD2. V shed 4 bases and J 3 bases; nucleotides not matched to a gene: 3. This CDR3 spans 16 amino acids. CDR1 and CDR2 from the germline V gene are SGHRS and YFSETQ. The CDR3 spells CASSQGLAGVYNEQFF. The CDR3 bases are TGCGCCAGCAGCCAGGGACTAGCGGGAGTCTACAATGAGCAGTTCTTC.

This rearrangement joins TRBV12-3 or TRBV12-4 to TRBJ2-3; D is uncertain. Trimming took off 5 bases at V and 7 bases at J, with 7 bases between the two ends. The CDR3 has 11 amino acids. CDR3 bases: TGTGCCAGCAGTGCCTCGAATACGCAGTATTTT. Protein: CASSASNTQYF.

The chain is built from TRBV3-1 and TRBJ2-5; TRBD2 might be the D (5 bases). Looked up from germline, CDR1 is LGHDT and CDR2 is YNNKEL (reference sequence). V lost 2 bases to trimming and J lost 1 base, with 11 bases between them. The length of the CDR3 is 15 residues. This CDR3 reads CASSQKGGGQETQYF. DNA for the CDR3: TGTGCCAGCAGCCAAAAAGGAGGCGGCCAAGAGACCCAGTACTTC.

CDR3 nucleotides: TGTGCCACCAGTGTTAGACACGGCGAGCAGTACTTC. Protein: CATSVRHGEQYF. This chain connects TRBV24-1 to TRBJ2-7, with D unresolved. The V end lost 5 bases, the J end lost 6 bases, and 10 bases lay between the germline ends. Germline CDR1 and CDR2: KGHDR and SFDVKD. The CDR3 consists of 12 residues.

This clonotype was recorded a few times. DNA for the CDR3: TGCAGCGTTGAAGATCAAGGGATAGGCTATGGCTACACCTTC. This gives the protein CSVEDQGIGYGYTF. This sequence joins TRBV29-1 and TRBJ1-2; D is undetermined. The germline V gene has CDR1 SQVTM and CDR2 ANQGSEA. The CDR3 extends over 14 amino acids. Trimming stripped 0 bases from V and 4 bases from J, with 12 bases between.

The chain links TRBV5-1 to TRBJ2-7; tentative D call: TRBD1 (6 bases). V gave up 4 bases and J gave up 1 base, with 15 bases separating them. The CDR3 loop spans 15 amino acids. Germline V gene lookup returns CDR1 SGHRS and CDR2 YFSETQ. The CDR3 sequence: CASSLTGTPSYEQYF. For the CDR3, the DNA is TGCGCCAGCAGCCTAACCGGGACACCTTCCTACGAGCAGTACTTC.

This clonotype was picked up a small number of times. The chain couples TRBV6-5 to TRBJ1-2; D remains unclear. Germline CDR1 and CDR2: MNHEY and SVGAGI. The CDR3 runs 13 residues. Trimming took 2 bases from V and 13 from J, leaving 17 bases between them. This CDR3 reads CASSYKPAGGSTF. For the CDR3, the DNA is TGTGCCAGCAGTTACAAGCCGGCAGGAGGCAGCACCTTC.

The gene calls are TRBV7-2 and TRBJ2-5; 8 bases line up with TRBD1. The CDR3 contains 15 residues. The germline gives CDR1 SGHTA, CDR2 FQGNSA. The V gene end was trimmed by 4 bases and the J gene end by 5 bases; junction bases not matched to a gene: 9. DNA of the CDR3: TGTGCCAGCAGCTCCCAACGGACAGGGAGGGAGACCCAGTACTTC. Encoded protein: CASSSQRTGRETQYF.

This clonotype has a handful of counts. The CDR3 loop reads CASSLVAEQYF. The CDR3 nucleotides are TGTGCCAGCAGCTTAGTGGCTGAGCAGTACTTC. The chain links TRBV7-2 to TRBJ2-7; D call uncertain. This CDR3 has 11 amino acids. With 1 base removed from V and 7 bases from J, the gap between germline ends came to 5 bases. Germline V lookup: CDR1 SGHTA, CDR2 FQGNSA.

This clonotype was counted between two and nine times. This rearrangement joins TRBV29-1 to TRBJ2-2; D gene ambiguous. Germline V gene data show CDR1 as SQVTM and CDR2 as ANQGSEA. The CDR3 runs 11 residues. Between the trimmed V and J ends, which lost 6 bases and 5 bases, there was a span of 7 bases. CDR3 DNA: TGCAGCGTCCGTGAAACCGGGGAGCTGTTTTTT. This encodes CSVRETGELFF.

This clonotype was counted between two and nine times. The rearrangement uses TRBV10-3 and TRBJ1-1; D is unclear. Germline CDR1 is ENHRY and CDR2 is SYGVKD. V was pared by 7 bases and J by 1 base, with 10 bases between. The CDR3 covers 13 residues. The CDR3, as DNA: TGTGCCATCAACCAGGCAGGGAACACTGAAGCTTTCTTT. The encoded protein is CAINQAGNTEAFF.

The chain has TRBV14 and TRBJ2-7; D not resolved. The germline V and J ends were trimmed by 3 bases and 3 bases, with 9 bases remaining between them. Germline lookup yields CDR1 SGHDN and CDR2 FVKESK. The CDR3 sequence is 13 residues long. The CDR3 protein is CASSHRAFYEQYF. DNA for the CDR3: TGTGCCAGCAGCCACCGGGCCTTCTACGAGCAGTACTTC.

The table lists this clonotype with a few counts. The chain carries TRBV29-1 and TRBJ2-1; D may be TRBD2 (6 bases). In germline, CDR1 is SQVTM, CDR2 ANQGSEA. The CDR3 runs 10 residues. V was trimmed by 3 bases and J by 15 bases, leaving 12 bases between them. In DNA form, the CDR3 reads TGCAGCGTTGACACGGGAGTCGGGTTCTTC. Residues: CSVDTGVGFF.

This clonotype turned up a few times. The V and J genes are TRBV10-3 and TRBJ2-7; TRBD2 matches 7 bases. Trimming took 11 bases from V and 2 from J; bases not matched to a gene: 6. This CDR3 has 12 amino acids. Germline V CDR1 and CDR2: ENHRY, SYGVKD. Here the CDR3 DNA reads TGTGCCTCCACGGGGAGGGCCTACGAGCAGTACTTC. It translates to CASTGRAYEQYF.

This clonotype was seen a handful of times. The chain recombines TRBV24-1 with TRBJ2-2; 8 bases align to TRBD1. The J segment lost 5 bases and the V segment lost 3 bases, leaving 10 bases of the junction unmatched. CDR1 is KGHDR and CDR2 is SFDVKD in the germline V gene. CDR3 size: 17 residues. The chain's CDR3 is CATSDRDRGVQTGELFF. In DNA form, the CDR3 reads TGTGCCACCAGTGATCGCGACAGGGGCGTTCAGACCGGGGAGCTGTTTTTT.

A few counts support this clonotype. The chain couples TRBV7-4 to TRBJ2-4, with D uncertain. Germline CDR1 and CDR2: SGHVT and SQSDAQ. The ends were cut back, 1 base at V and 9 bases at J, with 4 bases in the middle. The CDR3 has 11 residues. CDR3 loop: CASSLVCIQYF. The CDR3 nucleotides are TGTGCCAGCAGCTTAGTCTGCATTCAGTACTTC.

This clonotype was seen ten or more times. The chain employs TRBV29-1 and TRBJ2-7; D is tentatively TRBD1 or TRBD2 (5 bases each). CDR1 and CDR2 from the germline V gene are SQVTM and ANQGSEA. This CDR3 has 11 residues. The V end was cut by 6 bases, the J end by 3 bases, with 9 bases between. The CDR3 loop is CSVGDGYEQYF. The CDR3, as DNA: TGCAGCGTGGGGGACGGCTACGAGCAGTACTTC.

This clonotype was seen at least ten times. CDR3 in amino acids: CASSLQPENNEQFF. The CDR3, as DNA: TGCGCCAGCAGCTTGCAGCCTGAAAACAATGAGCAGTTCTTC. The V call is TRBV5-1, the J call TRBJ2-1; D gene ambiguous. Germline V lookup: CDR1 SGHRS, CDR2 YFSETQ. This CDR3 is built from 14 residues. V lost 1 base to trimming and J lost 5 bases, with 10 bases between them.

This clonotype was observed a handful of times. The chain combines TRBV12-3 or TRBV12-4 with TRBJ1-5, with D possibly matching TRBD1 (5 bases). The length of the CDR3 is 16 residues. V was clipped by 3 bases and J by 2 bases, with 14 bases between them. Here the CDR3 reads CASSFGARGGNQPQHF. As DNA, the CDR3 is TGTGCCAGCAGTTTCGGAGCCAGAGGGGGCAATCAGCCCCAGCATTTT.

The rearrangement joins TRBV4-1 to TRBJ2-7; 8 nucleotides agree with TRBD1. Unmatched junction bases numbered 4, after V lost 3 bases and J lost 3 bases. In germline, CDR1 is MGHRA, CDR2 YSYEKL. The CDR3 has 14 residues. CDR3 nucleotide sequence: TGCGCCAGCAGCCAGGGACAGGAGTTCTACGAGCAGTACTTC. Its translation is CASSQGQEFYEQYF.